One sample yielded the 21 T cell receptor beta chains listed below, sequenced in a study of T cell clonality in common variable immunodeficiency. The data were produced by immunoSEQ multiplex PCR, yet TCRdb's version contains in-frame clones alone and is incomplete. In total the sample includes under 20,000 clones, none of them seen once. Regarding the study as a whole: In common variable immunodeficiency, TCR beta chains reportedly carried fewer deletions and N-nucleotide insertions.

These TCRs are of unknown antigen specificity. Material for sequencing was peripheral blood mononuclear cells. The origin of the receptors is a human donor with common variable immunodeficiency.

Concerning this clone itself: Coverage ceases 3 residues before the CDR3 finishes, and the germline J gene fills in the end. The chain links TRBV30 to TRBJ1-1; tentatively, D is TRBD1 (5 bases). The germline V gene encodes CDR1 GTSNPN and CDR2 SVGIG (reference sequence). The CDR3 is made up of 16 amino acids. V lost 3 bases and J lost 3, with 20 bases in between. The CDR3 loop reads CAWREFRSREDTEAFF. The CDR3 DNA, read in part, is TGTGCCTGGAGAGAATTTCGTTCCAGGGAGGACACTGAA. The variable domain in full, completed from reference TRBV30 and TRBJ1-1, reads SQTIHQWPATLVQPVGSPLSLECTVEGTSNPNLYWYRQAAGRGLQLLFYSVGIGQISSEVPQNLSASRPQDRQFILSSKKLLLSDSGFYLCAWREFRSREDTEAFFGQGTRLTVV.

This clone has a handful of counts. The read terminates 3 residues ahead of where the CDR3 ends, so the germline J gene completes it. The gene calls are TRBV7-9 and TRBJ1-6; tentative D call: TRBD1 (5 bases). V was shortened by 1 base and J by 4 bases, with 5 bases between the two germline ends. Germline loops: CDR1 SEHNR, CDR2 FQNEAQ (reference sequence). The length of the CDR3 is 14 residues. The CDR3: CASSLEGYNSPLHF. CDR3 bases read: TGTGCCAGCAGCTTAGAGGGGTATAATTCACCC.

Worth noting for this clone: The sequenced fragment ends 3 residues before the CDR3 boundary, so the rest is inferred from the germline J gene. The genes are TRBV7-8 and TRBJ1-1; TRBD1 matches 9 bases. Germline V lookup: CDR1 SGHVS, CDR2 FQNEAQ. The CDR3 spans 14 residues. V shed 5 bases, J shed 1 base, and the junction held 2 bases outside the gene matches. Partial CDR3 DNA: TGTGCCAGCAGCAAACAGGGGGCGAACACTGAA. Translation: CASSKQGANTE. The whole CDR3 protein is CASSKQGANTEAFF. The full variable domain, with the rest looked up from reference TRBV7-8 and TRBJ1-1, is GAGVSQSPRYKVAKRGQDVALRCDPISGHVSLFWYQQALGQGPEFLTYFQNEAQLDKSGLPSDRFFAERPEGSVSTLKIQRTQQEDSAVYLCASSKQGANTEAFFGQGTRLTVV.

Points on this clone: Read sequence stops 3 residues before the CDR3 end, and the germline J gene provides the missing end. The chain is built from TRBV5-1 and TRBJ2-5; a possible D gene is TRBD1 (5 bases). Germline V gives CDR1 SGHRS, CDR2 YFSETQ. The CDR3 is made up of 13 amino acids. The V gene lost 1 base and the J gene lost 5 bases, with 9 bases spanning the gap. The CDR3 bases that were read are TGCGCCAGCAGCTTGCAGGGTGCGGAGACC. Translating gives CASSLQGAET. The full CDR3 reads CASSLQGAETQYF.

The table lists this clone with a few counts. The read terminates 3 residues ahead of where the CDR3 ends, so the germline J gene completes it. This chain connects TRBV5-5 to TRBJ2-7; D not resolved. The CDR3 is made up of 14 amino acids. V was clipped by 2 bases and J by 3 bases, with 12 bases between them. CDR1 is SGHKS and CDR2 is YYEKEE in the germline V gene (reference sequence). CDR3 amino acids: CASSFVWPSYEQYF. The CDR3 bases that were read are TGTGCCAGCAGCTTTGTTTGGCCCAGCTACGAG.

This clone appeared a few times. The read terminates 3 residues before the CDR3 end, so the remaining end is supplied by the germline J gene. V is TRBV20-1 and J is TRBJ2-1; 10 bases agree with TRBD2. V was clipped by 1 base and J by 4 bases; unmatched bases: 1. Germline CDR1 reads DFQATT; CDR2 reads SNEGSKA (reference sequence). CDR3 length: 14 residues. The CDR3 bases that were read are TGCAGTGCTAGAGGGACTAGCGGATACAATGAG. Its translation is CSARGTSGYNE. The whole CDR3 protein reads CSARGTSGYNEQFF.

As concerns this clone: The read finishes 3 residues shy of the CDR3 end, and the germline J gene is used to complete it. The V gene is TRBV5-5, the J gene TRBJ2-1; D is perhaps TRBD2 (5 bases). The CDR3 loop spans 15 amino acids. Germline V gives CDR1 SGHKS, CDR2 YYEKEE (reference sequence). V lost 1 base, J lost 7 bases, and 15 bases lay in between. The CDR3 reads CASSLIRGYRNEQFF. CDR3 DNA (partial): TGTGCCAGCAGCTTGATCCGGGGATATAGGAATGAG.

This clone occurred a few times. Relative to the germline gene, one junction end is altered; a read error may explain this. Sequencing ends 3 residues short of the CDR3 end; the germline J gene provides the rest. The V and J genes are TRBV7-7 and TRBJ2-5, with 10 bases aligning to TRBD2. Germline CDR1 is SSHAT and CDR2 is FNYEAQ (reference sequence). The CDR3 is 16 residues long. CDR3 sequence: CASSLRLAGAQETQYF. The sequenced CDR3 bases are TGTGCTAGCAGCCTGAGACTAGCGGGCGCCCAAGAGACC.

In its sample, this clone was seen a few times. The read ends 3 residues early relative to the CDR3; the germline J gene fills the gap. The V and J genes are TRBV18 and TRBJ2-2, with D maybe TRBD1 (6 bases). CDR3 length: 14 amino acids. The germline V gene has CDR1 KGHSH and CDR2 LQKENI. The ends were cut back, 5 bases at V and 5 bases at J, with 12 bases in the middle. CDR3: CASSDQGRTGELFF. Partial CDR3 DNA: TGTGCCAGCTCAGATCAGGGGCGGACCGGGGAG.

This clone was observed a few times. This CDR3 reads CASSLLQNTGELFF. The DNA read from the CDR3 is TGTGCCAGCAGCTTATTACAGAACACCGGGGAG. This sequence joins TRBV7-3 and TRBJ2-2; no clear D. The missing CDR3 end, 3 residues past where the read stops, is filled in from the germline J gene. Per germline, CDR1 SGHTA and CDR2 FQGTGA. This CDR3 is built from 14 residues. Trimming cost V 2 bases and J 1 base, with 5 bases left between them. Complete variable domain (other parts from reference TRBV7-3 and TRBJ2-2): GAGVSQTPSNKVTEKGKYVELRCDPISGHTALYWYRQSLGQGPEFLIYFQGTGAADDSGLPNDRFFAVRPEGSVSTLKIQRTERGDSAVYLCASSLLQNTGELFFGEGSRLTVL.

This clone was recorded many times. The read terminates 3 residues before the CDR3 end, so the remaining end is supplied by the germline J gene. V gene TRBV29-1 combines with J gene TRBJ2-3; 7 bases line up with TRBD2. After removal of 0 bases from V and 0 bases from J, the junction contained 6 bases not matched to a gene. The CDR3 is made up of 16 amino acids. Germline assignment: CDR1 SQVTM and CDR2 ANQGSEA. Incomplete CDR3 DNA: TGCAGCGTTGAAGATCCACTAGCGACTAGCACAGATACG. It translates to CSVEDPLATSTDT. The entire CDR3 reads CSVEDPLATSTDTQYF.

This clone was picked up a small number of times. The read ends 3 residues early relative to the CDR3; the germline J gene fills the gap. The chain employs TRBV30 and TRBJ2-5, with TRBD2 identical over 10 bases. Per the germline V gene, CDR1 is GTSNPN and CDR2 is SVGIG (reference sequence). With 1 base clipped from V and 4 bases from J, the junction kept 12 bases outside the gene matches. This CDR3 has 17 amino acids. This CDR3 is CAWSGRVAGGRGETQYF. The sequenced CDR3 bases are TGTGCCTGGAGTGGCCGGGTAGCGGGAGGCCGAGGAGAGACC.

This clone has just a few counts. From the germline J gene comes the end of the CDR3, since the read stops 3 residues before it. The chain has TRBV19 and TRBJ1-4; TRBD1 might be the D (5 bases). There are 13 residues in the CDR3. Trimming removed 3 bases at V and 8 bases at J, with 10 bases between. The germline V gene has CDR1 LNHDA and CDR2 SQIVND (reference sequence). This chain's CDR3 is CASSIGGEEKLFF. The CDR3 DNA, read in part, is TGTGCCAGTAGTATCGGGGGAGAGGAAAAA.

With respect to this clone: The CDR3 end lies 3 residues beyond the end of the read and is filled in from the germline J gene. J is TRBJ1-5 and V is TRBV7-2; the D gene is possibly TRBD1 (5 bases). Between the trimmed V and J ends, which lost 3 bases and 7 bases, there was a span of 13 bases. Germline V gene sequence: CDR1 SGHTA, CDR2 FQGNSA. CDR3 length equals 14 residues. The CDR3 here is CASSFAGSWQPQHF. Partial CDR3 DNA: TGTGCCAGCAGCTTCGCAGGGTCGTGGCAGCCC.

On this clone: The CDR3 end lies 3 residues beyond the end of the read and is filled in from the germline J gene. V gene TRBV7-3 combines with J gene TRBJ2-1, with 9 nucleotides matching TRBD2. V lost 2 bases, J lost 0 bases, and 5 bases stayed unmatched. CDR1 and CDR2 from the germline V gene are SGHTA and FQGTGA. The CDR3 extends over 17 amino acids. The CDR3 loop reads CASSLYGAGGSYNEQFF. CDR3 bases read: TGTGCCAGCAGCTTATACGGAGCGGGGGGCTCCTACAATGAG.

As regards this clone: The read halts 3 residues ahead of the CDR3 end, with the missing end drawn from the germline J gene. This rearrangement joins TRBV19 to TRBJ1-3; no clear D. This CDR3 spans 14 amino acids. Trimming left V 7 bases short and J 0 bases short, with 10 bases between. Germline V gene sequence: CDR1 LNHDA, CDR2 SQIVND (reference sequence). The CDR3 sequence is CASIGRSSGNTIYF. The covered CDR3 bases are TGTGCCAGTATTGGCAGGAGCTCTGGAAACACC.

As concerns this clone: Coverage ceases 3 residues before the CDR3 finishes, and the germline J gene fills in the end. The V gene is TRBV19, the J gene TRBJ2-3; 10 bases map to TRBD2. The V gene's germline CDR1 is LNHDA and CDR2 SQIVND (reference sequence). The CDR3 is 17 residues long. After removal of 5 bases from V and 6 bases from J, the junction contained 14 bases not matched to a gene. Incomplete CDR3 DNA: TGTGCCAGTAGTCGAGGACTAGCGGTAGGGGGTCGCGATACG. Translating gives CASSRGLAVGGRDT. The full-length CDR3 reads as CASSRGLAVGGRDTQYF. The entire variable domain, with the rest obtained from reference TRBV19 and TRBJ2-3, is as follows: DGGITQSPKYLFRKEGQNVTLSCEQNLNHDAMYWYRQDPGQGLRLIYYSQIVNDFQKGDIAEGYSVSREKKESFPLTVTSAQKNPTAFYLCASSRGLAVGGRDTQYFGPGTRLTVL.

This clone was seen at least ten times. The read ends 3 residues before the CDR3 terminus; that terminus is restored from the germline J gene. This sequence joins TRBV7-2 and TRBJ1-2, with D possibly being TRBD1 (6 bases). This CDR3 spans 14 amino acids. Germline V gene lookup returns CDR1 SGHTA and CDR2 FQGNSA. Trimming pared 5 bases from V and 3 bases from J, leaving 13 bases between. The sequenced CDR3 bases are TGTGCCAGCAGCATGCAGGGGTCTGACTATGGC. It is translated as CASSMQGSDYG. The full-length CDR3 reads as CASSMQGSDYGYTF.

This clone was picked up a small number of times. The CDR3 end is not reached by the read, which stops 3 residues before it; the germline J gene fills it in. This chain uses TRBV11-2 with TRBJ2-7, with 7 bases lining up with TRBD2. V dropped 1 base and J dropped 5; count of bases not matched to a gene: 5. This CDR3 has 14 amino acids. Germline V lookup: CDR1 SGHAT, CDR2 FQNNGV. CDR3 residues: CASSLGGSIDEQYF. The CDR3 bases that were read are TGTGCCAGCAGCTTAGGCGGGAGTATCGACGAG.

For this clone: Read sequence stops 3 residues before the CDR3 end, and the germline J gene provides the missing end. The chain is built from TRBV19 and TRBJ2-3; 7 bases match TRBD1. V gave up 4 bases and J gave up 0 bases; unmatched junction bases: 7. The CDR3 extends over 16 amino acids. Per the germline V gene, CDR1 is LNHDA and CDR2 is SQIVND (reference sequence). CDR3 bases read: TGTGCCAGTAGTACTGGGACAGAGCCTAGCACAGATACG. This sequence encodes CASSTGTEPSTDT. The full CDR3 sequence reads CASSTGTEPSTDTQYF. The entire variable domain, with the rest obtained from reference TRBV19 and TRBJ2-3, is as follows: DGGITQSPKYLFRKEGQNVTLSCEQNLNHDAMYWYRQDPGQGLRLIYYSQIVNDFQKGDIAEGYSVSREKKESFPLTVTSAQKNPTAFYLCASSTGTEPSTDTQYFGPGTRLTVL.

Notes on this clone: The sequenced fragment ends 3 residues before the CDR3 boundary, so the rest is inferred from the germline J gene. The genes are TRBV7-8 and TRBJ2-1, with TRBD2 matching 8 bases. The germline V gene encodes CDR1 SGHVS and CDR2 FQNEAQ. This CDR3 region has 15 residues. The V and J ends lost 5 bases and 0 bases, in that order; junction bases with no gene match: 3. CDR3 loop: CASSPGLVSYNEQFF. CDR3 bases read: TGTGCCAGCAGCCCGGGACTAGTCTCCTACAATGAG.